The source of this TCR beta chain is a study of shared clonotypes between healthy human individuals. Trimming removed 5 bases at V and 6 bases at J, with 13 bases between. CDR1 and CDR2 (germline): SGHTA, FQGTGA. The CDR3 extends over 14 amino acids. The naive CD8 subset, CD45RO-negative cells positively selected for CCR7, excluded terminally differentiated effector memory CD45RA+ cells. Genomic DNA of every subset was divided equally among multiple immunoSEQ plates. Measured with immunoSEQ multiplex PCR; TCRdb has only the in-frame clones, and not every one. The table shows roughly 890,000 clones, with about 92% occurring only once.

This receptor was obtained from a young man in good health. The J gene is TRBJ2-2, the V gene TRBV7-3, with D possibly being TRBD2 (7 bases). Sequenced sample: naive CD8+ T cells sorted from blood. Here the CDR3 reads CASSPLGGPGELFF. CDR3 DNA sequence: TGTGCCAGCAGCCCCCTGGGGGGGCCCGGGGAGCTGTTTTTT. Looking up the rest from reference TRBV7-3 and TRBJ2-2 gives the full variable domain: GAGVSQTPSNKVTEKGKYVELRCDPISGHTALYWYRQSLGQGPEFLIYFQGTGAADDSGLPNDRFFAVRPEGSVSTLKIQRTERGDSAVYLCASSPLGGPGELFFGEGSRLTVL.